These 19 T cell receptor beta chains originate from one sample sequenced in a study of identical twins' blood T cells. TCRdb used MiXCR to reprocess the 5' RACE reads, holding one entry per CDR3 protein. The sample contains fewer than 450,000 distinct CDR3 sequences, 25% to 35% of which appear only once. Sample: PBMCs. Receptor source: a woman aged 18 to 55 in good health.

This clonotype was found a few times. The chain carries TRBV19 and TRBJ1-5; TRBD1 might be the D (5 bases). Trimming stripped 3 bases from V and 5 bases from J, with 8 bases between. Germline values: CDR1 LNHDA, CDR2 SQIVND (reference sequence). CDR3 size: 13 residues. The chain's CDR3 is CASSIPRDQPQHF. CDR3 DNA: TGTGCCAGTAGTATCCCCAGGGATCAGCCCCAGCATTTT.

V and J are TRBV5-1 and TRBJ1-6; D uncertain. The length of the CDR3 is 15 residues. CDR1 and CDR2 from the germline V gene are SGHRS and YFSETQ. The V gene lost 2 bases and the J gene lost 5 bases, with 11 bases spanning the gap. This chain's CDR3 is CASSLGHSNNSPLHF. CDR3 in DNA: TGCGCCAGCAGCTTAGGCCACTCAAATAATTCACCCCTCCACTTT.

Only a few counts were recorded for this clonotype. The V and J genes are TRBV12-3 or TRBV12-4 and TRBJ1-1; no firm D call. V was clipped by 10 bases and J by 0 bases, with 12 bases between them. The CDR3 runs to 13 residues. CDR3 amino acids: CANQIGVNTEAFF. The DNA for the CDR3 is TGTGCCAACCAGATTGGGGTGAACACTGAAGCTTTCTTT.

The chain employs TRBV7-7 and TRBJ2-1, with D possibly being TRBD2 (6 bases). The germline CDR1 and CDR2 sequences are SSHAT and FNYEAQ (reference sequence). V dropped 2 bases and J dropped 0 bases, with 11 bases sitting between them. This CDR3 spans 16 amino acids. CDR3 coding DNA: TGTGCCAGCAGCTTAAATCTCGGGAGCTCCTACAATGAGCAGTTCTTC. The encoded protein is CASSLNLGSSYNEQFF.

Concerning this clonotype: At one end the junction does not follow the germline gene, possibly because of a read error. The rearrangement uses TRBV18 and TRBJ2-2; TRBD2 agrees at 8 bases. The CDR3 contains 14 residues. Germline assignment: CDR1 KGHSH and CDR2 LQKENI. CDR3 amino acids: CSSSSRTSIGELFF. CDR3 in DNA: TGTTCCAGCTCATCGCGGACTAGCATCGGGGAGCTGTTTTTT.

V gene TRBV12-3 or TRBV12-4 combines with J gene TRBJ2-2; maybe TRBD2 (6 bases). V was clipped by 11 bases and J by 3 bases, with 10 bases between them. The length of the CDR3 is 12 residues. The CDR3 reads CAGGSDTGELFF. In DNA, the CDR3 is TGTGCCGGGGGGTCTGACACCGGGGAGCTGTTTTTT.

The rearrangement links TRBV24-1 to TRBJ1-5; no reliable D call. The CDR3 consists of 12 residues. V was trimmed by 5 bases and J by 1 base, leaving 2 bases between them. Germline assignment: CDR1 KGHDR and CDR2 SFDVKD. In nucleotides, the CDR3 is TGTGCCACCAGTGTAAGCAATCAGCCCCAGCATTTT. It yields the protein CATSVSNQPQHF.

This chain uses TRBV5-1 with TRBJ1-2; 7 bases match TRBD1. Looked up from germline, CDR1 is SGHRS and CDR2 is YFSETQ. Trimming took 3 bases from V and 4 from J; bases not matched to a gene: 3. The CDR3 has 13 amino acids. The CDR3 loop reads CASSSGQIYGYTF. In DNA, the CDR3 is TGCGCCAGCAGCTCGGGACAGATCTATGGCTACACCTTC.

This sequence joins TRBV12-3 or TRBV12-4 and TRBJ2-7; D may be TRBD2 (5 bases). Trimming shortened V by 4 bases and J by 5 bases, and 9 bases separated the two germline ends. This CDR3 has 12 residues. The CDR3 bases are TGTGCCAGCAGTTCGGGATTTCACGAGCAGTACTTC. Protein: CASSSGFHEQYF.

The rearrangement links TRBV14 to TRBJ2-1; D not resolved. Germline loops: CDR1 SGHDN, CDR2 FVKESK. V dropped 4 bases and J dropped 9 bases, with 13 bases sitting between them. The CDR3 is made up of 13 amino acids. CDR3: CASSRTLESEQFF. CDR3 coding DNA: TGTGCCAGCAGCCGGACCCTAGAATCTGAGCAGTTCTTC. The variable domain in full, completed from reference TRBV14 and TRBJ2-1, reads EAGVTQFPSHSVIEKGQTVTLRCDPISGHDNLYWYRRVMGKEIKFLLHFVKESKQDESGMPNNRFLAERTGGTYSTLKVQPAELEDSGVYFCASSRTLESEQFFGPGTRLTVL.

A word on this clonotype: Sequence at one end of the junction differs from germline and may be a read error. The chain employs TRBV18 and TRBJ1-5, with D possibly TRBD1 on 5 matching bases. Per the germline V gene, CDR1 is KGHSH and CDR2 is LQKENI. The CDR3 sequence is 13 residues long. CDR3 loop: CASSEGSNRPQHF. As DNA, the CDR3 is TGTGCCAGCTCGGAGGGGAGCAATCGGCCCCAGCATTTT.

The chain recombines TRBV6-2 or TRBV6-3 with TRBJ2-1; D remains unclear. V lost 4 bases and J 0 bases, leaving 10 bases between the germline ends. Germline V CDR1 and CDR2: MNHEY, SVGEGT. The CDR3 covers 15 residues. The CDR3 here is CASSSNINSYNEQFF. In DNA, the CDR3 is TGTGCCAGCAGTTCCAACATTAACTCCTACAATGAGCAGTTCTTC.

The V gene is TRBV7-2, the J gene TRBJ1-2, with 9 bases aligning to TRBD1. This CDR3 is 13 amino acids long. The germline V gene encodes CDR1 SGHTA and CDR2 FQGNSA. Losses at the gene ends were 6 bases for V and 7 bases for J; bases not matched to a gene: 6. The CDR3 nucleotides are TGTGCCAGCAGACCACAGGGGGCTGGTGGCTACACCTTC. As protein: CASRPQGAGGYTF.

This clonotype has more than one count but fewer than ten. V and J are TRBV12-3 or TRBV12-4 and TRBJ1-1; no reliable D call. The CDR3 is made up of 15 amino acids. Deletions cut 4 bases from V and 3 bases from J, with 15 bases between. The CDR3 nucleotides are TGTGCCAGCAGTTCCTATAGGATTGGGGACACTGAAGCTTTCTTT. It specifies CASSSYRIGDTEAFF.

The chain employs TRBV20-1 and TRBJ2-3, with D perhaps TRBD2 (5 bases). The germline V gene has CDR1 DFQATT and CDR2 SNEGSKA (reference sequence). The CDR3 totals 13 residues. The CDR3: CSLLGAGADTQYF. The DNA of the CDR3 is TGCAGCCTCCTGGGCGCGGGTGCAGATACGCAGTATTTT.

Turning to this clonotype: Since the CDR3 does not end with the conserved phenylalanine or tryptophan, this likely comes from a read error. The chain couples TRBV19 to TRBJ1-3; 9 bases line up with TRBD1. The CDR3 length is 18 residues. CDR1 and CDR2 from the germline V gene are LNHDA and SQIVND (reference sequence). The V and J ends lost 5 bases and 0 bases, in that order; junction bases with no gene match: 11. CDR3 sequence reads: CASSPTYRGLSSGNTIYV. The CDR3, as DNA: TGTGCCAGTAGTCCGACCTACAGGGGGCTTAGCTCTGGAAACACCATATATGTT.

This clonotype was seen a few times. V gene TRBV5-1 combines with J gene TRBJ1-4; D unresolved. The CDR3 has 17 residues. V lost 0 bases to trimming and J lost 0 bases, with 12 bases between them. CDR1 SGHRS and CDR2 YFSETQ come from the germline V gene. The CDR3, as DNA: TGCGCCAGCAGCTTGGTTCGAGACGGAGCAACTAATGAAAAACTGTTTTTT. This encodes CASSLVRDGATNEKLFF.

The V call is TRBV2, the J call TRBJ1-1, with D tentatively TRBD1 (6 bases). The germline gives CDR1 SNHLY, CDR2 FYNNEI. The CDR3 length is 12 residues. V dropped 6 bases and J dropped 3 bases, with 8 bases sitting between them. CDR3 nucleotides: TGTGCCAGCAGAGCAGGGGACACTGAAGCTTTCTTT. It translates to CASRAGDTEAFF.

The chain uses TRBV15 and TRBJ1-1; no firm D call. Germline V CDR1 and CDR2: LNHNV, YYDKDF (reference sequence). The CDR3 totals 11 residues. Between the trimmed V and J ends, which lost 1 base and 12 bases, there was a span of 9 bases. The CDR3, as DNA: TGTGCCACCAGCAGAGGAATACAACCTTTCTTT. It is translated as CATSRGIQPFF. The whole variable domain, filled in from reference TRBV15 and TRBJ1-1, reads DAMVIQNPRYQVTQFGKPVTLSCSQTLNHNVMYWYQQKSSQAPKLLFHYYDKDFNNEADTPDNFQSRRPNTSFCFLDIRSPGLGDTAMYLCATSRGIQPFFGQGTRLTVV.